This passage covers 15 T cell receptor beta chains from one sample sequenced in a study of T-cell reconstitution after alpha-beta-depleted transplantation in children (dated by TCRdb to between 2015 and 2016). Library construction relied on PCR. Sequencing instrument: Illumina HiSeq 2500. TCR libraries were prepared with molecular barcoding, using unique molecular identifiers to normalize TCRbeta repertoire quantification. TCRdb handled the public reads itself, with Q25 trimming in fastp and clone calling in MiXCR, and kept productive beta chains. For every CDR3 protein sequence, its rows merge into one entry that carries the most common genes and DNA. The sample contains hundreds of thousands of distinct CDR3 sequences, approximately 32% of them found a single time. The top ten constitute 2.4% of the sample. The sequenced sample was PBMCs from the stem cell graft donor, obtained from the stem cell graft. These receptors were collected from a human donor who donated a stem cell graft to a child with aplastic anemia.

Many counts were recorded for this clonotype. The chain joins TRBV20-1 to TRBJ2-1, with 8 bases that match TRBD1. The CDR3 runs to 14 residues. The ends lost 6 bases at V and 10 bases at J; junction bases unmatched: 14. CDR1 DFQATT and CDR2 SNEGSKA come from the germline V gene (reference sequence). CDR3 loop: CSARTGTGSSEQFF. CDR3 nucleotides: TGCAGTGCCCGGACAGGGACCGGTTCTAGCGAGCAGTTCTTC.

The chain carries TRBV18 and TRBJ1-1; D is unclear. In germline, CDR1 is KGHSH, CDR2 LQKENI. Trimming left V 2 bases short and J 1 base short, with 11 bases between. This CDR3 has 15 residues. CDR3 nucleotide sequence: TGTGCCAGCTCACCAAATGGGCAGTCGAACACTGAAGCTTTCTTT. As protein: CASSPNGQSNTEAFF.

Here the CDR3 reads CASSEIGWTSGSIDEQFF. DNA of the CDR3: TGTGCCAGCAGTGAAATAGGGTGGACTAGCGGGAGTATAGATGAGCAGTTCTTC. This chain links TRBV6-1 with TRBJ2-1, with 13 nucleotides matching TRBD2. V was pared by 2 bases and J by 8 bases, with 12 bases of the junction left unmatched. The CDR3 extends over 18 amino acids. The V gene's germline CDR1 is MNHNS and CDR2 SASEGT.

This clonotype was seen a handful of times. V and J are TRBV11-2 and TRBJ2-1; 10 nucleotides match TRBD2. The junction had 17 bases not matched to a gene; V was cut back by 1 base and J by 5 bases. Germline loops: CDR1 SGHAT, CDR2 FQNNGV. CDR3 length: 20 amino acids. As DNA, the CDR3 is TGTGCCAGCAGCTTAGGTAGCGGGAGGTTAACCCAACGGACAAACAATGAGCAGTTCTTC. Its protein is CASSLGSGRLTQRTNNEQFF.

The genes are TRBV19 and TRBJ2-1, with D maybe TRBD2 (6 bases). CDR1 LNHDA and CDR2 SQIVND come from the germline V gene (reference sequence). Trimming took off 3 bases at V and 9 bases at J, with 9 bases between the two ends. The CDR3 spans 12 residues. The CDR3 DNA reads TGTGCCAGTAGTATGGAGCGGGTTGAGCAGTTCTTC. Protein product: CASSMERVEQFF.

This rearrangement joins TRBV28 to TRBJ2-3; D might be TRBD2 (6 bases). Germline lookup yields CDR1 MDHEN and CDR2 SYDVKM. This CDR3 has 14 residues. V gave up 5 bases and J gave up 3 bases, with 12 bases separating them. The CDR3 region is CASSPGLQTDTQYF. CDR3 coding DNA: TGTGCCAGCAGTCCGGGACTCCAAACAGATACGCAGTATTTT. The entire variable domain, with the rest obtained from reference TRBV28 and TRBJ2-3, is as follows: DVKVTQSSRYLVKRTGEKVFLECVQDMDHENMFWYRQDPGLGLRLIYFSYDVKMKEKGDIPEGYSVSREKKERFSLILESASTNQTSMYLCASSPGLQTDTQYFGPGTRLTVL.

This clonotype was detected a few times. The chain recombines TRBV27 with TRBJ2-1; 9 positions agree with TRBD1. Trimming cost V 5 bases and J 5 bases; bases outside gene matches: 7. The length of the CDR3 is 15 residues. Germline CDR1 is MNHEY and CDR2 is SMNVEV (reference sequence). The CDR3 protein is CASSPRTGAHNEQFF. In DNA, the CDR3 is TGTGCCAGCAGTCCCCGGACAGGGGCCCACAATGAGCAGTTCTTC.

This rearrangement joins TRBV11-2 to TRBJ2-2; 12 positions agree with TRBD2. The junction had 7 bases not matched to a gene; V was cut back by 3 bases and J by 5 bases. The CDR3 has 17 amino acids. CDR1 is SGHAT, CDR2 FQNNGV, per germline. The CDR3 loop reads CASSFRLAGDRTGELFF. In DNA form, the CDR3 reads TGTGCCAGCAGCTTTAGACTAGCGGGAGATCGGACCGGGGAGCTGTTTTTT.

The CDR3 region has the DNA TGTGCCAGCAGTGAAGAACTCAGGCCCTACGAGCAGTACGTC. It is translated as CASSEELRPYEQYV. V gene TRBV2 combines with J gene TRBJ2-7; D gene ambiguous. Germline lookup yields CDR1 SNHLY and CDR2 FYNNEI. The V end lost 1 base, the J end lost 2 bases, and 9 bases lay between the germline ends. This CDR3 is 14 amino acids long.

This chain links TRBV18 with TRBJ1-2; TRBD1 might be the D (6 bases). The CDR3 extends over 12 amino acids. V was shortened by 3 bases and J by 9 bases, with 11 bases between the two germline ends. Germline assignment: CDR1 KGHSH and CDR2 LQKENI. Here the CDR3 DNA reads TGTGCCAGCTCACCTGACAGGAGTAGCTACACCTTC. As protein: CASSPDRSSYTF.

The J gene is TRBJ1-1, the V gene TRBV20-1, with 7 positions matching TRBD1. The CDR3 totals 14 residues. Germline V gene sequence: CDR1 DFQATT, CDR2 SNEGSKA (reference sequence). Unmatched junction bases numbered 11, after V lost 5 bases and J lost 5 bases. The CDR3 DNA reads TGCAGTGCTCCTGCACAGGGGTCGTTGACTGAAGCTTTCTTT. Protein: CSAPAQGSLTEAFF.

This sequence joins TRBV29-1 and TRBJ1-5; perhaps TRBD1 as D (5 bases). V lost 2 bases, J lost 7 bases, and 15 bases lay in between. Germline V gene sequence: CDR1 SQVTM, CDR2 ANQGSEA. The CDR3 runs 14 residues. The CDR3 protein is CSVESGVVGQPQHF. In nucleotides, the CDR3 is TGCAGCGTTGAATCGGGGGTGGTAGGGCAGCCCCAGCATTTT.

This clonotype was seen more than once but under ten times. The rearrangement joins TRBV7-6 to TRBJ2-1; D perhaps matches TRBD1 (6 bases). In germline, CDR1 is SGHVS, CDR2 FNYEAQ. Trimming left V 2 bases short and J 5 bases short, with 13 bases between. This CDR3 is 15 amino acids long. The CDR3 DNA is TGTGCCAGCAGCTTACGGACAGATCAACACAATGAGCAGTTCTTC. This encodes CASSLRTDQHNEQFF. The variable domain in full, completed from reference TRBV7-6 and TRBJ2-1, reads GAGVSQSPRYKVTKRGQDVALRCDPISGHVSLYWYRQALGQGPEFLTYFNYEAQQDKSGLPNDRFSAERPEGSISTLTIQRTEQRDSAMYRCASSLRTDQHNEQFFGPGTRLTVL.

The chain employs TRBV10-3 and TRBJ2-1, with 12 bases matching TRBD2. Germline V lookup: CDR1 ENHRY, CDR2 SYGVKD. The length of the CDR3 is 14 residues. The V segment lost 6 bases and the J segment 5 bases; nucleotides outside the gene matches: 2. CDR3 protein: CAIRWTSGDNEQFF. In nucleotides, the CDR3 is TGTGCCATCAGATGGACTAGCGGGGACAATGAGCAGTTCTTC.

This chain links TRBV5-8 with TRBJ2-1; TRBD1 might be the D (5 bases). V was shortened by 4 bases and J by 13 bases, with 18 bases between the two germline ends. Germline CDR1 reads SGHTS; CDR2 reads YDEGEE. The CDR3 runs 13 residues. CDR3 in amino acids: CASSRQLRAFQFF. CDR3 nucleotides: TGTGCCAGCAGCCGTCAACTCAGGGCTTTTCAGTTCTTC.